This T cell receptor (beta chain) was sequenced for a study of vaccination and CD4 T cells after COVID-19. Regarding the study as a whole: Post-infection sampling omitted early timepoints and covered relatively few convalescent patients.

The V end lost 1 base, the J end lost 7 bases, and 5 bases lay between the germline ends. Germline lookup yields CDR1 MNHNS and CDR2 SASEGT. CDR3 length: 12 residues. Stated treatment: approximately nine-day PBMC culture with coronavirus spike peptide pools or control peptides (ViraFEST assay). Sequenced with the Oncomine TCR Beta short-read assay was DNA taken from cultured CD4+ T cells. TCRdb re-analysed the PCR reads in MiXCR, keeping a single row per CDR3 protein. The table shows about 25,000 distinct CDR3 sequences, with 67% occurring only once. In regard to this clonotype: Antigen: not known.

The receptor was derived from a human donor who received a COVID-19 vaccine. The J gene is TRBJ1-5, the V gene TRBV6-1; D not certain. The input for sequencing was CD4+ T cells from blood, cultured in vitro, taken after SARS-CoV-2 vaccination. In DNA form, the CDR3 reads TGTGCCAGCAGTGAAGTCGGGCAGCCCCAGCATTTT. It is translated as CASSEVGQPQHF.